The subject of this entry is one TCR beta chain. Its antigen is not identified. Processing released intraepithelial and lamina propria lymphocytes from the graft tissue. CDR1 and CDR2 from the germline V gene are WSHSY and SAAADI. V lost 6 bases and J lost 1; bases outside the gene matches: 10. The CDR3 totals 16 residues. The data were produced by immunoSEQ multiplex PCR, yet TCRdb's version contains in-frame clones alone and is incomplete. The sample lists about 7,600 clones; about 82% were seen once. The data were taken from a study of graft-versus-host responses after intestinal transplantation. As for the study in general: Transplant types were multivisceral, liver-intestinal, or isolated intestinal.

Study-wide results and caveats: There was an association between peak levels of circulating GvH clones and early post-transplant HvG declines. Recipient marrow held GvH clones, some first seen in ileum or blood.

The chain uses TRBV10-2 and TRBJ2-3; the match to TRBD2 covers 7 bases. The source was ileum tissue, collected 120 to 130 days after transplant. This sequence originates from a human patient who received an intestinal transplant, so some T cells may come from the graft donor. The CDR3 spells CASSKRRAGGTDTQYF. CDR3 DNA: TGCGCCAGCAGCAAGCGAAGGGCGGGGGGCACAGATACGCAGTATTTT.